This T cell receptor (beta chain) was sequenced during a study of cytomegalovirus exposure and HLA in healthy donors (dated by TCRdb to between 2016 and 2019). Study-wide context: According to an earlier analysis of several hundred of the donors, 150 million to 200 million T cells yielded 117 million unique TCR beta sequences and roughly 280 Gb of sequence data. The study aimed to test whether cataloging public T cell receptors could reveal signatures of past pathogen exposure. Besides the first cohort of more than 650 subjects, a separate validation cohort made up of 120 different subjects was used. In a later genetic analysis, genome-wide SNP genotypes for about 55% of the 666 donors were used, and that subset was treated as a discovery cohort. Rather than drawing on any new phenotypic data, the later analysis identified candidate immune exposures from TCR beta sequences and the way those sequences occurred across donors. Every repertoire in the discovery cohort had been generated on one and the same sequencing platform. HLA typing included class I and class II loci at four-digit resolution. Of the 300 to 450 genotyped donors, more than 75% were placed in the genetic ancestry cluster associated with self-reported Caucasian donors. An early release that covered roughly 600 HLA-typed donors contained approximately 300 gigabases of sequencing data and around 80 million unique TCR sequences. High-throughput TCR immunosequencing, statistical association of individual TCRs with disease status, and machine learning were combined to predict cytomegalovirus infection status. The study used immunosequencing to profile the T cell repertoires of about 670 subjects and linked those repertoires to cytomegalovirus serostatus. In a later analysis, previously published TCR beta repertoires from about 640 donors were re-analyzed and high-resolution HLA genotyping was added so that TCR occurrence patterns could be studied. Roughly 5 DR-DQ haplotypes were treated as single units for association and clustering because of strong linkage in the cohort. An earlier analysis of 587 of the donors used high-throughput TCR beta sequencing to judge whether each TCR beta V gene segment behaved as functional or pseudogenic. On average, around 200,000 unique TCR beta nucleotide sequences were sequenced per donor among more than 350 genotyped donors of the cohort, with roughly 18% of those sequences being non-productive. The number of donors typed differed by locus, with roughly 620-630 for A, B, C, DRB1 and DQB1, roughly 520 for DQA1, 600 to 610 for DPA1, and approximately 470 for DPB1. Donor age, sex, ethnicity and CMV serostatus were compiled together with the repertoire data.

In total, 600 or so healthy bone marrow donors made up the cohort. At the time of sampling, every cohort member was nominally healthy, though immune exposures that went unrecorded were likely present. The donor tested CMV seronegative, placing the donor among the 352 seronegative members of the cohort. Every donor gave a peripheral blood sample, and the peripheral blood mononuclear cells from that sample were used for TCR beta sequencing. The Qiagen DNeasy Blood Extraction Kit was used to extract genomic DNA from the blood cell samples. The paper's findings and limits, for the study overall: Because counts were too low, under 20 rarely observed V segments, including chromosome 9 orphons, were left out of the earlier analysis of approximately 500 of the donors. Linkage disequilibrium might explain the correlated functional status among segregating V segments, but an unknown experimental factor could not be ruled out. A later genetic analysis associated a missense DCLRE1C variant with V-gene and J-gene trimming of TCR beta chains, and an independent cohort replicated the association. An earlier analysis of 587 of the donors showed that most TCR beta V segments appeared in productive rearrangements either about 90% or about 30% of the time, which broadly matched IMGT annotations. A group of highly shared sequence variants was considered likely to be a technical artifact of the sequencing pipeline. A further reported finding was that TCR beta sequences accurately predicted the HLA-A and HLA-B alleles for most subjects in the first cohort. Presence/absence analyses assumed roughly uniform sequencing depth across donors, an assumption that may not hold. Assigning TCR associations to individual alleles was difficult when HLA alleles, especially DR and DQ, strongly co-occurred. The study listed 150 to 200 TCR beta chains as associated with cytomegalovirus. In a later analysis, the rate of TCR association differed among HLA loci, with DRB1 alleles having the most associated TCRs and HLA-C alleles having the fewest. For the cohort, immune exposure information was limited to CMV serostatus. In vitro tests confirmed that a few of the cytomegalovirus-associated TCR beta chains recognize cytomegalovirus antigens. In a later analysis, most CMV-associated TCR beta chains were found to appear HLA-restricted, with HLA associations seemingly driven largely by CMV exposure. In this cohort, only TCR beta chains were sequenced, and detectable features were limited by the absence of alpha or paired-chain data. Compared with the 666-donor mean, donors in an Asian-associated ancestry cluster had fewer N-insertions in productive TCRs, according to a later genetic analysis. Cytomegalovirus status was reported to be diagnosed by the classifier with high specificity and sensitivity in both the original and validation cohorts. Some IMGT-functional V segments, including TRBV6-2 and TRBV6-3, could not be told apart with the 87-base-pair reads, so those segments were excluded. While some public TCRs were present in many individuals, most TCR sequences turned up only very rarely across donors. In a later analysis, around 15,000 TCR beta sequences were associated with specific HLA alleles at a false discovery rate of 0.05. Because HLA typing was missing for some donors at each locus, association tests included only the typed subset. Several of the top co-occurrence clusters appeared to be linked to parvovirus B19, influenza, CMV and Epstein-Barr virus, according to a later analysis. The authors suggested that the approach could potentially be extended to other disease states and immunological phenotypes. In a later analysis, HLA-associated TCR beta chains were found to be more clonally expanded and to have lower generation probabilities than equally common non-associated chains.

Library generation was performed with the immunoSEQ multiplex PCR assay. A mixture of 60 forward primers for TCR Vbeta segments and 13 reverse primers for TCR Jbeta segments was used in the multiplex PCR. The CDR3 region of rearranged TCR beta genes was amplified from genomic DNA with a multiplex PCR assay. The amplified TCR beta libraries were sequenced on the Illumina HiSeq System as 87-base-pair reads. The paper's data handling went like this. Across the 700 or so repertoires, a later analysis counted some 80 million unique TCR beta chains, roughly 11 million of which were shared by at least two donors. A nearest-neighbor algorithm error-corrected the raw reads and collapsed the reads into unique sequences, merging closely related sequences to remove PCR and sequencing errors. CDR3 sequences were aligned to IMGT reference sequences to assign V, D and J gene segments. Each retained sequence needed at least a six-nucleotide match to both a V gene segment and a J gene segment. Rearrangements were classified as productive when the CDR3 lacked stop codons and remained in frame with V and J, and all other rearrangements were classified as non-productive. CDR3 was defined according to IMGT convention as the region running from the second conserved V-encoded cysteine to the conserved J-encoded phenylalanine. Sequences without an unambiguous match to a single V gene segment were excluded from the earlier analysis of several hundred of the donors. In an earlier analysis of some 590 of the donors, a V segment was called functional when productive rearrangements were above 56.7%, and segregating when the standard deviation between donors exceeded 5%. To diagnose cytomegalovirus status from the catalog of TCR beta chain sequences, a statistical classification framework was built. A later analysis assigned V and J genes by comparing TCR nucleotide sequences with IMGT/GENE-DB human TR gene sequences. In a later analysis, CDR3 sequences and most-parsimonious VDJ recombination scenarios were assigned using the TCRdist pipeline. A later analysis defined each TCR beta chain by its CDR3 amino acid sequence plus V-gene family, and excluded reads lacking a unique V-gene family. As a way to deal with suspected cross-contamination and a sequencing artifact, a later analysis dropped approximately 570 nucleotide sequences that were highly shared and had low generation probability. In a later analysis, a clonal expansion index for each public chain was calculated from normalized within-repertoire ranks of inferred template counts. A later analysis computed generation probabilities with a VDJ recombination model fitted to out-of-frame rearrangements, and checked the results against IGoR. A later analysis scored TCR-TCR, TCR-HLA and TCR-CMV co-occurrence with hypergeometric tests, applying a repertoire-size bias correction to TCR pairs. False discovery rates were estimated in a later analysis by permuting HLA or CMV assignments 20 times. In a later analysis, co-occurring TCRs were grouped using DBSCAN, with TCRdist sequence similarity added in when clustering inside HLA-allele-positive subsets. Repertoires with fewer than 30,000 or more than 120,000 public chains, plus five repertoires with anomalous nucleotide sharing, were excluded from co-occurrence clustering. TCRdb re-hosts the immuneACCESS table, in-frame sequences only. Its copies lack some clones; in the studies checked, an unresolved V gene accounts for under half of them, and the cause for the rest is not known. V and J calls and clone size are as listed in that table; D and trimming were resolved from the DNA. The sample table lists 180,000 or so clones, more than 60% of them with a count of one. The top ten clones comprise roughly 1.5% of the sample.

As regards this clone: Its antigen has not been determined. No qualities accompany the bases; no much larger clone lies one base away.

V drops 4 bases and J drops 6 bases, leaving 17 bases in between. There are 15 amino acids in the CDR3, from cysteine to phenylalanine inclusive. Only CDR3 DNA remains: 45 bases, in frame from the first base. The germline V gene gives CDR1 as SGHTA and CDR2 as FQGTGA. The receptor comes from a man younger than 30 in good health and CMV-seronegative. The sample taken for sequencing was PBMCs. Rearrangement joined TRBV7-3 to TRBJ2-3; TRBD2 is a possible D gene, resting on 7 matching bases. The nucleotides read TGTGCCAGCAGCTCTTCGCGGGGGCCGAGGGATACGCAGTATTTT. Its protein reads: CASSSSRGPRDTQYF. Reference TRBV7-3 and TRBJ2-3 genes cover what lies past the CDR3, so the full variable domain is GAGVSQTPSNKVTEKGKYVELRCDPISGHTALYWYRQSLGQGPEFLIYFQGTGAADDSGLPNDRFFAVRPEGSVSTLKIQRTERGDSAVYLCASSSSRGPRDTQYFGPGTRLTVL.